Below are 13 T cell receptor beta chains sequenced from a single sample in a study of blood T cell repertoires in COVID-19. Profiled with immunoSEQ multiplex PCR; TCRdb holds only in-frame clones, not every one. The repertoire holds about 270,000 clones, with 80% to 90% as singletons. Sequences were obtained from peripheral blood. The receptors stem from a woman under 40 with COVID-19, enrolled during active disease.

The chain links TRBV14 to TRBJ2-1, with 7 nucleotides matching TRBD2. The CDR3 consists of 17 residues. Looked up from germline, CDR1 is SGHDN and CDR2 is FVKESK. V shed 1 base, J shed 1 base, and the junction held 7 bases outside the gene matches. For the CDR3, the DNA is TGTGCCAGCAGCCAAGGGTCCGCGGGGGAATCCTACAATGAGCAGTTCTTC. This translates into CASSQGSAGESYNEQFF.

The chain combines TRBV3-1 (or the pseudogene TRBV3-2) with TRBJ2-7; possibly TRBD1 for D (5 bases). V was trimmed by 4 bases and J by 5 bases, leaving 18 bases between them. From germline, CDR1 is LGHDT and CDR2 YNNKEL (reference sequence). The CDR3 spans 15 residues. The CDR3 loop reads CASSRPSTGVDEQYF. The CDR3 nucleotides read TGTGCCAGCAGCCGGCCGTCAACAGGAGTCGACGAGCAGTACTTC.

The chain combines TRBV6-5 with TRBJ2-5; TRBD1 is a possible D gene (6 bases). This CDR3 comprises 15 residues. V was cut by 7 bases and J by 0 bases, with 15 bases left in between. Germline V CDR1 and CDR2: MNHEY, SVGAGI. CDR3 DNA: TGTGCCAGCAACCTGAACAGGGAGTACCAAGAGACCCAGTACTTC. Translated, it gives CASNLNREYQETQYF.

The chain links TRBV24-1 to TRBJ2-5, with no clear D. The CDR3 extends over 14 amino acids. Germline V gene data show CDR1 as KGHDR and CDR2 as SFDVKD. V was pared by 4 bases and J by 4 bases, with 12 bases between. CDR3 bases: TGTGCCACCAGTGACAGACTTGTGGGAGAGACCCAGTACTTC. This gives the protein CATSDRLVGETQYF.

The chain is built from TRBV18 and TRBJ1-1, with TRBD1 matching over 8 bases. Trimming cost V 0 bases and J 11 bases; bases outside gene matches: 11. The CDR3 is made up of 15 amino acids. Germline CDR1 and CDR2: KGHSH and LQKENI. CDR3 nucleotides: TGTGCCAGCTCACCACCTCTCCAGGGGGCATTGGGTGCTTTCTTT. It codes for CASSPPLQGALGAFF.

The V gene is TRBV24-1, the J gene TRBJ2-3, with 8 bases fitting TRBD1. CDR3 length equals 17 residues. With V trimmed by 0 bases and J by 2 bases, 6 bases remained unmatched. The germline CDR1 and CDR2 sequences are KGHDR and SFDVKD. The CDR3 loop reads CATSDLRWGQDTDTQYF. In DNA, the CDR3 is TGTGCCACCAGTGATTTGCGGTGGGGACAGGACACAGATACGCAGTATTTT.

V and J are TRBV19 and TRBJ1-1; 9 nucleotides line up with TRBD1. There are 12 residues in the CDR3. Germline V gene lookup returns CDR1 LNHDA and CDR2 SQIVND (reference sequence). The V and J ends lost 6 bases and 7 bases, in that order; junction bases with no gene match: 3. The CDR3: CASRTGGFEAFF. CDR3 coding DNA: TGTGCCAGTAGAACAGGGGGCTTTGAAGCTTTCTTT.

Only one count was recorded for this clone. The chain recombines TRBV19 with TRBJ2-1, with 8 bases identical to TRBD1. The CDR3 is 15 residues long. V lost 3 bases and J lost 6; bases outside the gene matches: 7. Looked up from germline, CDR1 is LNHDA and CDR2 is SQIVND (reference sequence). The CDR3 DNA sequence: TGTGCCAGTAGTATTTTCGGGACAGGCATCAATGAGCAGTTCTTC. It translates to CASSIFGTGINEQFF.

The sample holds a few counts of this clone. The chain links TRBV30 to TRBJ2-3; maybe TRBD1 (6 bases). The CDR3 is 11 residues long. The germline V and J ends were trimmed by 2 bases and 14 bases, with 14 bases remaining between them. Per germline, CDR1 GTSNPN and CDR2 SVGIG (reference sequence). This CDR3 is CAWSHTGKMYF. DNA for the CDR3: TGTGCCTGGAGTCACACAGGGAAAATGTATTTT.

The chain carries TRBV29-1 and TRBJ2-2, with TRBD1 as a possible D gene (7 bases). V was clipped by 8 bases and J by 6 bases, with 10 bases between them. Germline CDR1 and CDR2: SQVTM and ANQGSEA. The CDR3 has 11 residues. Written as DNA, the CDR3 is TGCAGCATCAGGGGGGCCGGGGAGCTGTTTTTT. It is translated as CSIRGAGELFF.

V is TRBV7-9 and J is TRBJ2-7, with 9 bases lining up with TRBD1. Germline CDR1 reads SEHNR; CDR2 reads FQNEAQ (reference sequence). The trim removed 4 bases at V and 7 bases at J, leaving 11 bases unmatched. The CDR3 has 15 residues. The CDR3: CASSYGQGQEGEQYF. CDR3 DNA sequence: TGTGCCAGCAGCTACGGACAGGGGCAGGAGGGTGAGCAGTACTTC.

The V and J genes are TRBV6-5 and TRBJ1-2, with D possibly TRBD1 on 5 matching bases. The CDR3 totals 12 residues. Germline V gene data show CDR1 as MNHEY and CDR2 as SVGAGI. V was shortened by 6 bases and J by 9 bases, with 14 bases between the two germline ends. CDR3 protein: CASRAAEGRYTF. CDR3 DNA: TGTGCCAGCAGGGCCGCGGAGGGACGCTACACCTTC.

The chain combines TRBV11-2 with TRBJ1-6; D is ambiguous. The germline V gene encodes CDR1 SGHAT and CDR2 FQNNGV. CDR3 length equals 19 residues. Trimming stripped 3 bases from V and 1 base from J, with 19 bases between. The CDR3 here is CASSLGDGKGWSYNSPLHF. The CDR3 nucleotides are TGTGCCAGCAGCTTGGGCGACGGGAAAGGGTGGTCCTATAATTCACCCCTCCACTTT.